One sample yielded the 12 T cell receptor beta chains listed below, sequenced in a study of T cell responses to AZD1222 COVID-19 vaccine. Profiling relied on immunoSEQ multiplex PCR, and the TCRdb table lists in-frame clones only, not all of them. The repertoire holds around 140,000 clones, with 85% to 90% as singletons. This specimen consisted of peripheral blood, obtained on day 0 of AZD1222 vaccination. The source of these receptors is an adult in good health.

The CDR3 here is CASGLRSVVYEQYF. The CDR3, as DNA: TGTGCCAGCGGGCTCCGGTCAGTAGTCTACGAGCAGTACTTC. The chain joins TRBV5-6 to TRBJ2-7; D not certain. The CDR3 runs to 14 residues. Trimming removed 7 bases at V and 3 bases at J, with 17 bases between. Germline V gene data show CDR1 as SGHDT and CDR2 as YYEEEE. The full variable domain, with the rest looked up from reference TRBV5-6 and TRBJ2-7, is DAGVTQSPTHLIKTRGQQVTLRCSPKSGHDTVSWYQQALGQGPQFIFQYYEEEERQRGNFPDRFSGHQFPNYSSELNVNALLLGDSALYLCASGLRSVVYEQYFGPGTRLTVT.

V gene TRBV6-5 combines with J gene TRBJ2-7; perhaps TRBD2 as D (5 bases). Trimming pared 2 bases from V and 5 bases from J, leaving 10 bases between. This CDR3 comprises 13 residues. The germline CDR1 and CDR2 sequences are MNHEY and SVGAGI. CDR3 DNA sequence: TGTGCCAGCAGTTACAGGGAGTGGAACGAGCAGTACTTC. Translating gives CASSYREWNEQYF.

The chain combines TRBV18 with TRBJ1-2; 9 nucleotides align to TRBD1. CDR3 length: 14 amino acids. Germline V lookup: CDR1 KGHSH, CDR2 LQKENI. The trim removed 8 bases at V and 5 bases at J, leaving 9 bases unmatched. The CDR3 coding sequence is TGTGCCAGCCAAGCCGGGACAGGGATGTATGGCTACACCTTC. This encodes CASQAGTGMYGYTF.

This chain connects TRBV7-3 to TRBJ2-6, with a weak D call TRBD2 (5 bases). V lost 2 bases to trimming and J lost 0 bases, with 11 bases between them. This CDR3 has 17 amino acids. CDR1 SGHTA and CDR2 FQGTGA come from the germline V gene. As DNA, the CDR3 is TGTGCCAGCAGCTTACTGTTAGGGAGCTCTGGGGCCAACGTCCTGACTTTC. Residues: CASSLLLGSSGANVLTF.

This clone was seen a few times. The chain uses TRBV3-1 (or the pseudogene TRBV3-2) and TRBJ1-4; the D is unclear. There are 13 residues in the CDR3. V lost 3 bases and J 5 bases, leaving 7 bases between the germline ends. Germline V gene data show CDR1 as LGHDT and CDR2 as YNNKEL (reference sequence). The CDR3 DNA reads as TGTGCCAGCAGCCACGTGGGGAATGAAAAACTGTTTTTT. As protein: CASSHVGNEKLFF.

This clone was seen a handful of times. This chain uses TRBV2 with TRBJ2-7, with D possibly matching TRBD1 (7 bases). Germline loops: CDR1 SNHLY, CDR2 FYNNEI. The CDR3 is 13 amino acids. With 5 bases removed from V and 4 bases from J, the gap between germline ends came to 12 bases. CDR3 coding DNA: TGTGCCAGCAGTTACAGGGGACTGTACGAGCAGTACTTC. Encoded protein: CASSYRGLYEQYF.

The rearrangement joins TRBV7-2 to TRBJ2-1, with a possible D match to TRBD1 (5 bases). The germline gives CDR1 SGHTA, CDR2 FQGNSA. With 0 bases removed from V and 4 bases from J, the gap between germline ends came to 16 bases. The CDR3 has 17 amino acids. The DNA of the CDR3 is TGTGCCAGCAGCTTAGCATCTCAGGGCAGGGAATACAATGAGCAGTTCTTC. Residues: CASSLASQGREYNEQFF.

The rearrangement joins TRBV9 to TRBJ1-6; a weak D match, TRBD1 (5 bases). Germline values: CDR1 SGDLS, CDR2 YYNGEE. The germline V and J ends were trimmed by 2 bases and 6 bases, with 9 bases remaining between them. The CDR3 has 14 amino acids. The CDR3 sequence: CASSVGTINSPLHF. The DNA of the CDR3 is TGTGCCAGCAGCGTTGGGACCATTAATTCACCCCTCCACTTT.

The chain employs TRBV5-1 and TRBJ2-1; 10 nucleotides agree with TRBD2. V was pared by 1 base and J by 4 bases, with 5 bases of the junction left unmatched. Germline V gene data show CDR1 as SGHRS and CDR2 as YFSETQ. CDR3 length: 16 residues. The CDR3: CASSLRASGGYNEQFF. The CDR3 nucleotides are TGCGCCAGCAGCTTGAGGGCTAGCGGGGGTTACAATGAGCAGTTCTTC.

V gene TRBV24-1 combines with J gene TRBJ2-1; tentatively, D is TRBD2 (6 bases). This CDR3 comprises 15 residues. The V and J ends lost 3 bases and 7 bases respectively, with 15 bases between them. CDR1 and CDR2 from the germline V gene are KGHDR and SFDVKD. In DNA, the CDR3 is TGTGCCACCAGTGATCCTCGGTTAGCGGAAAATGAGCAGTTCTTC. Protein: CATSDPRLAENEQFF.

The V call is TRBV11-2, the J call TRBJ1-4, with TRBD1 as a possible D gene (6 bases). The V end lost 4 bases, the J end lost 8 bases, and 14 bases lay between the germline ends. The germline gives CDR1 SGHAT, CDR2 FQNNGV. This CDR3 is built from 14 residues. In nucleotides, the CDR3 is TGTGCCAGCAGCTCCAATCCAAGGGGGGAAAAACTGTTTTTT. Protein product: CASSSNPRGEKLFF.

V is TRBV6-1 and J is TRBJ1-5; 7 bases fit TRBD1. CDR1 and CDR2 from the germline V gene are MNHNS and SASEGT. This CDR3 has 19 amino acids. The J segment lost 0 bases and the V segment lost 4 bases, leaving 15 bases of the junction unmatched. DNA of the CDR3: TGTGCCAGCAGTGTCCGGCCTTGGACAGGTGACTATAGCAATCAGCCCCAGCATTTT. Protein: CASSVRPWTGDYSNQPQHF.